The following is a T cell receptor beta chain sequence with its context. Its antigen remains undetermined. No base qualities exist here, and no much larger clone lies one base off it. The time point label, as the study defines it: baseline before first vaccination. Vaccinee samples were obtained from the UK trials COV001 and COV002, which included a single-blind randomized controlled phase 2/3 trial of AZD1222 (ChAdOx1 nCoV-19) in healthy adults. For TCRbeta chain sequencing, PBMC samples were collected from trial participants at day 0 and at day 28 after the second dose. This sample is drawn from a study of T cell responses to AZD1222 COVID-19 vaccine (dated by TCRdb to 2020 to 2023). For the wider study: AZD1222 recipients whose second dose came at about 4 weeks and those whose second dose came at about 12 weeks were combined into one group, since spike-specific TCR depth and breadth did not differ between the two schedules. TCR sequencing was performed for 233 trial participants, of whom about 200 were given two doses of AZD1222 and roughly 25 were given two doses of MenACWY control vaccine. Trial participants were enrolled by age into subgroups of 18-55, 56-69 and 70-plus years, and around 150, 28 and 57 TCR-sequenced participants, respectively, were included in these subgroups.

Points the paper makes about the study in general: Because no day 14 peak-response samples were available, the repertoires could be characterized only after the peak T cell response. Conclusions about previously exposed vaccinees were limited because only six AZD1222 recipients were SARS-CoV-2 seropositive at baseline. In the small 56-69-year group, the increase in depth fell short of significance, most likely because of low power. Most participants were white British and females outnumbered males, and the authors suggested that clonal diversity may have been underestimated. Reportedly, almost half of the unique spike-specific TCRs recognized epitopes lying outside the regions that are mutated in the B.1.351 and B.1.1.7 variants. A significant rise in spike-specific TCR breadth and depth was observed after two AZD1222 doses relative to day 0 and relative to MenACWY recipients. Vaccine-associated CD4 TCRs spanned the whole spike protein, with dominant responses in regions 160-218 and 743-854.

Per the germline V gene (reference sequence), GTSNPN is the CDR1 and SVGIG is the CDR2. The CDR3, cysteine through phenylalanine, is 17 amino acids long. Only the CDR3 DNA is retained, 51 bases long and in frame from the first base. V drops 4 bases and J drops 1 base, leaving 23 bases in between. The CDR3 regions of human TCRbeta chains were subjected to immunosequencing. On the study's bioinformatics: TCRs in the repertoires were matched against a reference library of SARS-CoV-2-specific TCRs that had been generated with the MIRA antigen-specificity platform. Breadth meant the fraction of unique TCRs that were SARS-CoV-2-associated, whereas depth meant the fraction of total T cells that were SARS-CoV-2-associated. Using the MIRA data, every spike-specific TCR was mapped to the spike region that the TCR reacted to and assigned to either a CD4 or a CD8 class. Log10-transformed breadth and depth values were compared by one-way ANOVA with Sidak's multiple comparisons tests. Sourced from immuneACCESS, this table was stored by TCRdb with only in-frame sequences that have V and J called. A share of the clones is absent; for the studies checked, an unresolved V gene accounts for under half, and the remainder has no known explanation. The DNA was the basis for D and trimming; V, J and clone size are from that table. The sample contains approximately 150,000 clones, around 90% of them found a single time. Approximately 1.7% of the sample comes from the top ten.

The TCR comes from an adult in good health. The sample in question was peripheral blood, obtained on day 0 of AZD1222 vaccination. Recombination linked TRBV30 to TRBJ2-7; the D gene is possibly TRBD2, with 6 bases matching. CDR3 sequence: CAWTDTMWEVRSYEQYF. The DNA reads TGTGCCTGGACGGATACTATGTGGGAGGTCAGATCCTACGAGCAGTACTTC.